At least ten counts were recorded for the clone carrying this TCR beta chain. Its antigen is still unknown. These data come from a study of T-cell reconstitution after alpha-beta-depleted transplantation in children. Study-wide points: Surviving recipient T cells and intrathymic progenitors accounted for some patients' high TCRbeta diversity at day 60. It was newly produced T cells that mostly accounted for T-cell counts and diversity one year after transplant. Reportedly, alpha-beta T cells present about two months post-transplant originated from several hundred expanded clones of graft origin.

Unique molecular identifiers were used to barcode this TCRbeta library. TCRdb independently ran MiXCR on the PCR reads; one entry per CDR3 protein. This table has approximately 490,000 distinct CDR3 sequences, roughly 10% appearing once. V shed 1 base and J shed 0 bases, with 9 bases lying between them. The V gene's germline CDR1 is LGHNA and CDR2 YNFKEQ. The CDR3 consists of 16 residues. The material was PBMCs, obtained before TCRalphabeta/CD19-depleted stem cell transplant. The receptor was derived from a child aged 2 to 10 with inherited bone marrow failure, due to receive a stem cell transplant. The V gene is TRBV4-2, the J gene TRBJ2-2; D may be TRBD2 (5 bases). The CDR3 protein is CASSQGLLANTGELFF. The CDR3 nucleotides are TGTGCCAGCAGCCAAGGTTTACTAGCGAACACCGGGGAGCTGTTTTTT.